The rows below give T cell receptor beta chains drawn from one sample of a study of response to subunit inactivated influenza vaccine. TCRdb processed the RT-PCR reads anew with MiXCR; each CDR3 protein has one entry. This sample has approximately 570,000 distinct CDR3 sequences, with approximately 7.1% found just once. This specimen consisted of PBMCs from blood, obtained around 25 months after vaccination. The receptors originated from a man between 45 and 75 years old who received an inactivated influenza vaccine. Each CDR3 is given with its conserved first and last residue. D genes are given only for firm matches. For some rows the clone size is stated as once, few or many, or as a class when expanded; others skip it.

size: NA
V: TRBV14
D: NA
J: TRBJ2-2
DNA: TGTGCCAGCAGCCACCCCGGCGGGTCCGGGGAGCTGTTTTTT
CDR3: CASSHPGGSGELFF

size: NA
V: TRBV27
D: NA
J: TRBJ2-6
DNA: TGTGCCAGCAGTTCATACTCTGGGGCCAACGTCCTGACTTTC
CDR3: CASSSYSGANVLTF

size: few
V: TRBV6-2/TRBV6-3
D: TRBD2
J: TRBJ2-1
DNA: TGTGCCAGCAGTTACCGCTGGCGGGGGGGTGCCTACAATGAGCAGTTCTTC
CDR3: CASSYRWRGGAYNEQFF

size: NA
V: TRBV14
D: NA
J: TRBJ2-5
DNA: TGTGCCAGCAGCCTACGTTACAGGGGAGGAGGAGAGACCCAGTACTTC
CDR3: CASSLRYRGGGETQYF

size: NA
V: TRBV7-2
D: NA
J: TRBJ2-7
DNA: TGTGCCAGCAGCTTAAAGGGGGCCTACGAGCAGTACTTC
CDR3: CASSLKGAYEQYF

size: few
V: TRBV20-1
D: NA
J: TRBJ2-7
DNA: TGCAGTGCTAGTAGCGTCACCTACGCGCAGTACTTC
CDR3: CSASSVTYAQYF

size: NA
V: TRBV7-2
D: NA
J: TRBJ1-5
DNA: TGTGCCAGCAGCTGGAGCAGGGCTGGTCAGCCCCAGCATTTT
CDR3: CASSWSRAGQPQHF

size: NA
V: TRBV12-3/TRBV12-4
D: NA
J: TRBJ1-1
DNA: TGTGCCAGCAGCCCTTGGGGTTCCGCTCCGAACACTGAAGCTTTCTTT
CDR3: CASSPWGSAPNTEAFF

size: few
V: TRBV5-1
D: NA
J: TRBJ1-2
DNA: TGCGCCAGCAGCACGGAACCGACAGGAGGAATCTATGGCTACACCTTC
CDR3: CASSTEPTGGIYGYTF

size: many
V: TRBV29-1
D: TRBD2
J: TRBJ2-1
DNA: TGCAGCGTTGCTCGGCTAGCGGGAGGGAATGAGCAGTTCTTC
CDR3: CSVARLAGGNEQFF

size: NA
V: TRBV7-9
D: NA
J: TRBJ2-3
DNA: TGTGCCAGCAGCTTAGCCCCCACCCCCCGGGGGACGCAGTATTTT
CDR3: CASSLAPTPRGTQYF

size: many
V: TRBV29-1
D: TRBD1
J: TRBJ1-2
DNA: TGCAGCGTTCCCGACAGGGGACATAGCTATGGCTACACCTTC
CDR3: CSVPDRGHSYGYTF

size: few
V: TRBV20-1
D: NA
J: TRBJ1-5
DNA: TGCAGTGCTATAAGAGGGGGGGGCAATCAGCCCCAGCATTTT
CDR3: CSAIRGGGNQPQHF

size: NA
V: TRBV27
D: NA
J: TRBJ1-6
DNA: TGTGCCAGCAGTCGGGAACAGGGTCGGTATTCACCCCTCCACTTT
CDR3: CASSREQGRYSPLHF

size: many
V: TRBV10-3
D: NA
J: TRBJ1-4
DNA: TGTGCCATCAGTGAGTCGGCCGATCAACTGTTTTTT
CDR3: CAISESADQLFF

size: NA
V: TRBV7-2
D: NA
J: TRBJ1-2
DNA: TGTGCCAGCAGCTTAGCTGGACAGAAATCTTTTGGCTACACCTTC
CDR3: CASSLAGQKSFGYTF

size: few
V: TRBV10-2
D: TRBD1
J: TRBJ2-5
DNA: TGCGCCAGCAGAGACCAGGACAGGGGCGAGACCCAGTACTTC
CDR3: CASRDQDRGETQYF

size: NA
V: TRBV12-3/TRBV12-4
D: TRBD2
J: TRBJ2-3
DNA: TGTGCCAGCAGCGGGACTAGCGGGAGGGCCCGAGATACGCAGTATTTT
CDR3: CASSGTSGRARDTQYF

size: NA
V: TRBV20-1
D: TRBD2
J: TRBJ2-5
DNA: TGCAGTGCTAGAGATCCGACTAGCGTTGGAGAGACCCAGTACTTC
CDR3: CSARDPTSVGETQYF

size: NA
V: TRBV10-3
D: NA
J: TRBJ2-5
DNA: TGTGCCATCGGCGGGTCCCAAGAGACCCAGTACTTC
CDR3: CAIGGSQETQYF

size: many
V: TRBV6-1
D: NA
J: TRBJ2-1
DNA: TGTGCCGTGGAAGTCCGCTCCTACAATGAGCAGTTCTTC
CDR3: CAVEVRSYNEQFF

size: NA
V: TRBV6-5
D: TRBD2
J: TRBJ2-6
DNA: TGTGCCAGCAGCTTAGCGGGAGGGTTATATTCTGGGGCCAACGTCCTGACTTTC
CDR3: CASSLAGGLYSGANVLTF

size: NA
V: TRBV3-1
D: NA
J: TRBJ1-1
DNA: TGTGCCAGCAGCCAAAACACCCCGAACACTGAAGCTTTCTTT
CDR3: CASSQNTPNTEAFF

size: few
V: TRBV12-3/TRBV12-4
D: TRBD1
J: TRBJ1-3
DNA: TGTGCCAGCAGTCTACGGACAGGGTCTGGAAACACCATATATTTT
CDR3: CASSLRTGSGNTIYF

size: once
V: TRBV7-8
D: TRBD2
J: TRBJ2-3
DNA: TGTGCCAGCAGCATAGGACTAGCGGGGGGGCCTTATACGCAGTATTTT
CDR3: CASSIGLAGGPYTQYF

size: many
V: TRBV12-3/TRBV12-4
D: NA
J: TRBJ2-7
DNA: TGTGCCAGCAGTTTGAGGAGGGTATCCGAGCAGTACTTC
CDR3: CASSLRRVSEQYF

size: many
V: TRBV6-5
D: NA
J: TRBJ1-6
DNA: TGTGCCAGCAGTTATACGGGTTATTCCCCAGGCTCACCCCTCCACTTT
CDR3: CASSYTGYSPGSPLHF

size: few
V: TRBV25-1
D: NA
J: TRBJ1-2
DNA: TGTGCCAGCAGTGGGGGGCTGGTTAATGGCTACACCTTC
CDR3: CASSGGLVNGYTF

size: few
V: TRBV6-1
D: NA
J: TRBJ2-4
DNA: TGTGCCAGCAGCCGCGGGGTGGGGAACATTCAGTACTTC
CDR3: CASSRGVGNIQYF

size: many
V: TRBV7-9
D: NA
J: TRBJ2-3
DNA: TGTGCCAGCTTGTCCGGGGATACGCAGTATTTT
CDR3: CASLSGDTQYF

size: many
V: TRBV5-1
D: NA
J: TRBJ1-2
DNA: TGCGCCAGCAGCTTGGAGGGCAGGACTAACTATGGCTACACCTTC
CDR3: CASSLEGRTNYGYTF

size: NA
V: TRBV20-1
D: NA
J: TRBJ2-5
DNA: TGCAGTGCCCCCTCAGAGACCCAGTACTTC
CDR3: CSAPSETQYF

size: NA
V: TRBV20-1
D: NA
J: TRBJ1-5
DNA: TGCAGTGCTATCCCGCAGGGGAGGCCCCAGCATTTT
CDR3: CSAIPQGRPQHF

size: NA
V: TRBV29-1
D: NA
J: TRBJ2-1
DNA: TGCAGCGTTACTGTCCAGGGGTATGAGCAGTTCTTC
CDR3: CSVTVQGYEQFF

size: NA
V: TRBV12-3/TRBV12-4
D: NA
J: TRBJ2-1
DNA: TGTGCCAGCAGTTTGAATGGAGGACTATCCTACAATGAGCAGTTCTTC
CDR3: CASSLNGGLSYNEQFF

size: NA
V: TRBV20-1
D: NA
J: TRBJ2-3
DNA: TGCAGTGGGTTTTGGGCGTATAGCACAGATACGCAGTATTTT
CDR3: CSGFWAYSTDTQYF

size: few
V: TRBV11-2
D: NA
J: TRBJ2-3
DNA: TGTGCCAGCAGTCCCCCGGGCGTTGTTACGCAGTATTTT
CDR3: CASSPPGVVTQYF

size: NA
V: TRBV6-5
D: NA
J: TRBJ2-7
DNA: TGTGCCAGCAGTTACTCGACTCTACCAGGACAGCTCCTTCCCTACGAGCAGTACTTC
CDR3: CASSYSTLPGQLLPYEQYF

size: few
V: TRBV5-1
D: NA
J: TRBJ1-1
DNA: TGCGCCAGCAGCTTGGTAGTAGGGAGGGTGAACACTGAAGCTTTCTTT
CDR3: CASSLVVGRVNTEAFF

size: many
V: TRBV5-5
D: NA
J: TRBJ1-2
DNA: TGTGCCAGCAGCTTGTCTCGCCAAATAAACTATGGCTACACCTTC
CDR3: CASSLSRQINYGYTF

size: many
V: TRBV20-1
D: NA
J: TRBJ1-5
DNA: TGCAGTGCCACAGATTTTCCAAATAGCAATCAGCCCCAGCATTTT
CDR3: CSATDFPNSNQPQHF

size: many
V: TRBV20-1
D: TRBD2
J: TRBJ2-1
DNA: TGCAGTAGTGTACCCGTGACTAGCGGGAGGGCCGATGAGCAGTTCTTC
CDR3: CSSVPVTSGRADEQFF

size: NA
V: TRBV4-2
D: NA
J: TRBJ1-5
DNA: TGTGCCAGCAGCCAAGACTGGGACTTTAGCAATCAGACCCAGCATTTT
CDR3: CASSQDWDFSNQTQHF

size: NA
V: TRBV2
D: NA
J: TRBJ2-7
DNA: TGTGCCAGTAGCACCTCCCGGCTAAGTTACGAGCAGTACTTC
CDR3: CASSTSRLSYEQYF

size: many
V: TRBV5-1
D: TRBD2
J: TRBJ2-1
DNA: TGCGCCAGCAGCTTGCTCGCCCGACTAGCGGGAGTCTCCTACAATGAGCAGTTCTTC
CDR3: CASSLLARLAGVSYNEQFF

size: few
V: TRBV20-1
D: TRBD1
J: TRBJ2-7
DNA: TGCAGTGCTAGAGATGGGACAGGTCTGGGGCAGTACTTC
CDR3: CSARDGTGLGQYF

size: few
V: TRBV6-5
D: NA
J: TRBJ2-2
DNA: TGTGCCAGCAGTTACTCTTCGAACCTGATCACCGGGGAGCTGTTTTTT
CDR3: CASSYSSNLITGELFF

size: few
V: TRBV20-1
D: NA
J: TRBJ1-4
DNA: TGCAGTGCTATCTCAGGTGCAACTAATGAAAAACTGTTTTTT
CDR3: CSAISGATNEKLFF

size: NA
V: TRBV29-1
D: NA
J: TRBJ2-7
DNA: TGCAGCGTGGGAGGGACAGGATCCTACGAGCAGTACTTC
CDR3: CSVGGTGSYEQYF

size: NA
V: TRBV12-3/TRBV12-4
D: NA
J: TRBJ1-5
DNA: TGTGCCAGCAGTAGGGGACCGGTTACAAATCAGCCCCAGCATTTT
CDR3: CASSRGPVTNQPQHF

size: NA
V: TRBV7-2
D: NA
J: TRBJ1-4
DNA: TGTGCCAGCAGCGCCAACTTTAATGAAAAACTGTTTTTT
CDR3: CASSANFNEKLFF

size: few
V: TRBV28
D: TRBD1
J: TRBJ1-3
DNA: TGTGCCAGCAGCTCACTCAGGGGGCCTCTCTCTGGAAACACCATATATTTT
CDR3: CASSSLRGPLSGNTIYF

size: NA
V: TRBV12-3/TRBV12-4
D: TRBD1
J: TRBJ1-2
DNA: TGTGCCAGCAGTTTAATCCACGACAGGGGCGATGGCTACACCTTC
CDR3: CASSLIHDRGDGYTF

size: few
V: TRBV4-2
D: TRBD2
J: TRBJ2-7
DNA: TGTGCCAGCGCCGGTGGGCGGGAGAAAAACGAGCAGTACTTC
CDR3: CASAGGREKNEQYF

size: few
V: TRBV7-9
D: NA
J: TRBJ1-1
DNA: TGTGCCAGCAGCTTAGAGGGAGGATGGAACACTGAAGCTTTCTTT
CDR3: CASSLEGGWNTEAFF

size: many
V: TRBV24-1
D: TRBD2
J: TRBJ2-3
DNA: TGTGCCACCAGTGATTTTGTAGCGGGGGCCACAGATACGCAGTATTTT
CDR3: CATSDFVAGATDTQYF

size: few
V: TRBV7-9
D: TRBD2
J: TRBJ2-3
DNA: TGTGCCAGCAGCTCCCTAGCGGGAGTGGATACGCAGTATTTT
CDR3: CASSSLAGVDTQYF